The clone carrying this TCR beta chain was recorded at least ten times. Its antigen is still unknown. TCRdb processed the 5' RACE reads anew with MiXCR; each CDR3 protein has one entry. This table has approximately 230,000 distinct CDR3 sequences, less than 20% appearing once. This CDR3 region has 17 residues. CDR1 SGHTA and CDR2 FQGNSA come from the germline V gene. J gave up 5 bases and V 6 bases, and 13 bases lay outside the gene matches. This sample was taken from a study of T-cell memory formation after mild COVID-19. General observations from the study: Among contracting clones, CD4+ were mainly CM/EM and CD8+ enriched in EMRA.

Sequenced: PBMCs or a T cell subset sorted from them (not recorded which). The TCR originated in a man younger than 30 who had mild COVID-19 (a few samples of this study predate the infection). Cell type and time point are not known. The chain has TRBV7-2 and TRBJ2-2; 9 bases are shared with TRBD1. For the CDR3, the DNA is TGTGCCAGCAGACTACGTCACAGGGGGCGCGGGACCGGGGAGCTGTTTTTT. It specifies CASRLRHRGRGTGELFF.